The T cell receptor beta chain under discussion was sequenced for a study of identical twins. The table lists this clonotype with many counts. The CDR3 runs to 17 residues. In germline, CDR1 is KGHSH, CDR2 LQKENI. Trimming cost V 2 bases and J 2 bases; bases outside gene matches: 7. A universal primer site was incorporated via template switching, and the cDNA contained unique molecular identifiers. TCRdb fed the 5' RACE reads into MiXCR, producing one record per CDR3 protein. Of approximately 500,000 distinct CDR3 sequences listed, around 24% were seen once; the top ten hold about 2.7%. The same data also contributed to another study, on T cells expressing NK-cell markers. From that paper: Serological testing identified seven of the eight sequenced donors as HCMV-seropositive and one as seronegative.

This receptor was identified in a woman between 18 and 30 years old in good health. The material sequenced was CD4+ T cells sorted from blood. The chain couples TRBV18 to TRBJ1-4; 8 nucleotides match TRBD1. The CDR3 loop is CASSPERTGLTNEKLFF. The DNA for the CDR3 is TGTGCCAGCTCACCAGAGCGGACAGGGCTTACTAATGAAAAACTGTTTTTT.